The T cell receptor beta chain described here comes from a study of CD8 T cells in ankylosing spondylitis (dated by TCRdb to about 2017). Study-wide context: To find TCR variants linked to disease, the study profiled T cell receptor beta repertoires in ankylosing spondylitis patients and healthy donors. Peripheral blood samples were taken, and synovial fluid was additionally collected from ankylosing spondylitis patients. In total, the full study cohort was made up of nearly 110 healthy donors and more than 20 ankylosing spondylitis patients.

This sample was sequenced with an Illumina HiSeq 2500. TCR beta libraries were prepared by quantitative 5'-RACE with molecular barcodes. In the paper's pipeline: Disease-linked TCR variants were identified with a new computational method built on a probabilistic model of VDJ rearrangement. The public reads were quality trimmed at Q25 with fastp and then assembled into clones with MiXCR by TCRdb, keeping productive beta chains. Each CDR3 protein appears once, grouped with its most common genes and DNA. TCRdb, not the authors, supplied the V and J calls. Here the sample has around 300,000 distinct CDR3 sequences; 14% to 15% occur a single time. Approximately 1.1% of the sample is taken by the ten largest. To note about this clonotype: Its antigen specificity is not known. Base qualities are not at hand, and no much larger clone is one base apart.

The paper as a whole reports these results and caveats: In peripheral blood, the disease-linked clones were found at relatively low frequencies and had a CD8+ phenotype. The disease-linked clones were reported as significantly enriched in matched synovial fluid samples from ankylosing spondylitis patients. Blood from ankylosing spondylitis patients appeared to be characterized by a TCR beta motif made up of under 10 highly homologous amino acid variants. Some TCR beta motif variants had previously been reported in synovial fluid and blood of reactive arthritis patients, which suggested common disease-initiation mechanisms.

The specimen was blood, either unsorted or a sorted T cell fraction (not recorded which). This TCR was recovered from a male donor with ankylosing spondylitis or in good health (not recorded which).

The CDR3 protein is CASSPLLGQETQYF. The nucleotides read TGTGCCAGCAGCCCTCTCCTAGGGCAAGAGACCCAGTACTTC. The V gene is TRBV3-1 and the J gene is TRBJ2-5, with no reliable assignment of the D segment. Taken from cysteine to phenylalanine, the CDR3 has 14 residues. Only the CDR3 part of the read is kept: 42 bases, read in frame from the first base. From the germline V gene (reference sequence), CDR1 is LGHDT and CDR2 is YNNKEL. Cut back by 4 bases and 2 bases, the V and J ends lie 11 bases apart.